These 3 T cell receptor beta chains share one sample of origin, sequenced in a study of T cell changes during pregnancy in multiple sclerosis. The table came from immunoSEQ multiplex PCR; TCRdb's copy has only in-frame clones and leaves some out. The table has some 30,000 clones, roughly nine tenths seen once; the top ten hold approximately 4%. The sequencing here drew on CD8+ T cells from peripheral blood mononuclear cells, taken in the second trimester of pregnancy. The receptors were sampled from a female donor in good health, enrolled as a control in a pregnancy study.

This chain connects TRBV6-5 to TRBJ1-1, with D tentatively TRBD1 (6 bases). Trimming pared 4 bases from V and 1 base from J, leaving 10 bases between. CDR1 is MNHEY, CDR2 SVGAGI, per germline. This CDR3 region has 14 residues. This CDR3 reads CASSLMTGNTEAFF. Written as DNA, the CDR3 is TGTGCCAGCAGTTTAATGACAGGGAACACTGAAGCTTTCTTT.

The rearrangement links TRBV5-1 to TRBJ1-1; 11 bases align to TRBD1. With V trimmed by 6 bases and J by 0 bases, 10 bases remained unmatched. CDR1 is SGHRS, CDR2 YFSETQ, per germline. The CDR3 consists of 17 residues. The CDR3 DNA is TGCGCCAGCACCCCGGGACAGGGGGGTTTCATGAACACTGAAGCTTTCTTT. This sequence encodes CASTPGQGGFMNTEAFF. Looking up the rest from reference TRBV5-1 and TRBJ1-1 gives the full variable domain: KAGVTQTPRYLIKTRGQQVTLSCSPISGHRSVSWYQQTPGQGLQFLFEYFSETQRNKGNFPGRFSGRQFSNSRSEMNVSTLELGDSALYLCASTPGQGGFMNTEAFFGQGTRLTVV.

The genes are TRBV6-5 and TRBJ1-2; D is unresolved. Trimming left V 6 bases short and J 7 bases short, with 18 bases between. Germline CDR1 and CDR2: MNHEY and SVGAGI. CDR3 length equals 14 residues. Here the CDR3 DNA reads TGTGCCAGCAGCCCTCCACGAGGAAAAGGTGGCTACACCTTC. It codes for CASSPPRGKGGYTF.